The rows below give T cell receptor beta chains drawn from one sample of a study of CD8+ T cells in alopecia areata. TCRdb keeps only in-frame clones here, not all; method: immunoSEQ multiplex PCR. The table shows 200,000 to 250,000 clones, with approximately 70% occurring only once. Source: CD4+ T cells sorted from blood, taken between weeks 44 and 45, from a patient treated with tofacitinib. Every receptor here comes from a human donor with alopecia areata. Both conserved end residues are part of each CDR3. The D gene is left open where the match is weak. Clone size is stated in some rows and not others, as once, few, many or a class when expanded.

v_call: TRBV29-1; j_call: TRBJ1-1; d_call: .; clone_size: .; cdr3_aa: CSVVGVALNTEAFF; cdr3_nt: TGCAGCGTTGTAGGAGTGGCGTTGAACACTGAAGCTTTCTTT
v_call: TRBV29-1; j_call: TRBJ1-1; d_call: .; clone_size: .; cdr3_aa: CSVKGLNTEAFF; cdr3_nt: TGCAGCGTTAAGGGGCTGAACACTGAAGCTTTCTTT
v_call: TRBV14; j_call: TRBJ1-6; d_call: .; clone_size: .; cdr3_aa: CASSQGSGPSPLHF; cdr3_nt: TGTGCCAGCAGCCAAGGGTCGGGGCCTTCACCCCTCCACTTT
v_call: TRBV29-1; j_call: TRBJ1-1; d_call: .; clone_size: .; cdr3_aa: CSVERLGVLNTEAFF; cdr3_nt: TGCAGCGTTGAAAGATTGGGGGTACTGAACACTGAAGCTTTCTTT
v_call: TRBV7-3; j_call: TRBJ2-5; d_call: TRBD2; clone_size: .; cdr3_aa: CASSSGGQETQYF; cdr3_nt: TGTGCCAGCAGCTCCGGGGGGCAAGAGACCCAGTACTTC
v_call: TRBV29-1; j_call: TRBJ2-3; d_call: .; clone_size: few; cdr3_aa: CSVGTDTQYF; cdr3_nt: TGCAGCGTAGGCACAGATACGCAGTATTTT
v_call: TRBV29-1; j_call: TRBJ1-2; d_call: .; clone_size: few; cdr3_aa: CSVIEGGGGGYTF; cdr3_nt: TGCAGCGTTATCGAAGGGGGAGGGGGGGGCTACACCTTC
v_call: TRBV29-1; j_call: TRBJ1-2; d_call: .; clone_size: .; cdr3_aa: CSVLPPGRVYGYTF; cdr3_nt: TGCAGCGTTTTACCACCGGGACGTGTTTATGGCTACACCTTC
v_call: TRBV29-1; j_call: TRBJ2-1; d_call: .; clone_size: few; cdr3_aa: CSVDGLAPEQFF; cdr3_nt: TGCAGCGTTGATGGTCTCGCGCCTGAGCAGTTCTTC
v_call: TRBV29-1; j_call: TRBJ1-1; d_call: .; clone_size: .; cdr3_aa: CSGRKETPNTEAFF; cdr3_nt: TGCAGCGGTCGAAAAGAGACACCGAACACTGAAGCTTTCTTT